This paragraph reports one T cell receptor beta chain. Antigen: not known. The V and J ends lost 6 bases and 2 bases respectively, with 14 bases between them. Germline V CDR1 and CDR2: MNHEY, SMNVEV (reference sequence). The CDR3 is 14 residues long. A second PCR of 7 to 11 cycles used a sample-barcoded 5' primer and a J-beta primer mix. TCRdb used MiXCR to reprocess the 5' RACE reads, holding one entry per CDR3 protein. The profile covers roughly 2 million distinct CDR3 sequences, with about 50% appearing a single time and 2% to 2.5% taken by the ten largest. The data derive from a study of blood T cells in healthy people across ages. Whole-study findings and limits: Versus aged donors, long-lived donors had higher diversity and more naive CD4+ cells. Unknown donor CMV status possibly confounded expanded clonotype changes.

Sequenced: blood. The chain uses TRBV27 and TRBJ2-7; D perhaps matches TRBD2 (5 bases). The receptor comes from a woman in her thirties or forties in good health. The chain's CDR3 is CASSRRGFPYEQYF. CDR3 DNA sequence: TGTGCCAGCAGCCGACGAGGGTTTCCCTACGAGCAGTACTTC.